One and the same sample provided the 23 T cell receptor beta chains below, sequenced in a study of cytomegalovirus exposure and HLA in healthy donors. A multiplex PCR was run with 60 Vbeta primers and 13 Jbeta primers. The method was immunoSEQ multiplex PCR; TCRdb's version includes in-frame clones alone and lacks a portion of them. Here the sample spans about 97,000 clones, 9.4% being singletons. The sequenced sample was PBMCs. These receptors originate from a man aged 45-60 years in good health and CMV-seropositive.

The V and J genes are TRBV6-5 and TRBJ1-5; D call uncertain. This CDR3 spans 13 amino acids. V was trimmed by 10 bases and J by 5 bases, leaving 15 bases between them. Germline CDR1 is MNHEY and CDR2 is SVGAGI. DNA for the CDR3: TGTGCCACCTACGAGGGAGGCGATCAGCCCCAGCATTTT. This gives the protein CATYEGGDQPQHF.

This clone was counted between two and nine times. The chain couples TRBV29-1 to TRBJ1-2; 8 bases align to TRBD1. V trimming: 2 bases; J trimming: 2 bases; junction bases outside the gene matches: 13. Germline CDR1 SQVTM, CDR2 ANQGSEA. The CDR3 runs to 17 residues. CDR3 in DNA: TGCAGCGTTGAACCCAGGGATCGGGACAGGCTAAACTATGGCTACACCTTC. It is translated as CSVEPRDRDRLNYGYTF.

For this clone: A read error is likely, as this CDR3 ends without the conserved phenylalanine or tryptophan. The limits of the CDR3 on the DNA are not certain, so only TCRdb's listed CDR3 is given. CDR3 region: CASILLGPNLP. The chain combines TRBV28 with TRBJ2-7; TRBD1, the table's D call, was not compared with the DNA. The CDR3 length equals 11 residues, ends included. From germline, CDR1 is MDHEN and CDR2 SYDVKM.

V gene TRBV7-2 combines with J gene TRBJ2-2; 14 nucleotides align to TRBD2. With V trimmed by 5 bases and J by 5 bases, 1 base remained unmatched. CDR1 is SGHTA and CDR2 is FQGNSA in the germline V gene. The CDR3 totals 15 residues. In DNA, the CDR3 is TGTGCCAGCAGCCGGACTAGCGGGAGGACCGGGGAGCTGTTTTTT. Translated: CASSRTSGRTGELFF.

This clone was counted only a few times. This CDR3 is CASSSQAGASFYEQFF. The DNA of the CDR3 is TGTGCCAGCAGCTCCCAAGCGGGAGCAAGTTTCTATGAGCAGTTCTTC. The chain is built from TRBV7-3 and TRBJ2-1; 8 nucleotides line up with TRBD2. Losses at the gene ends were 4 bases for V and 8 bases for J; bases not matched to a gene: 13. Germline CDR1 and CDR2: SGHTA and FQGTGA. The CDR3 is 16 amino acids.

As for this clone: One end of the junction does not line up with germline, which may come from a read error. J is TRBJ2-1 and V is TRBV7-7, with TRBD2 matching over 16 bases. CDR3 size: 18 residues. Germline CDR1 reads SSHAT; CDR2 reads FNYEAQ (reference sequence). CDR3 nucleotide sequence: TGTGCTAGCAGCTATGGGACTAGCGGGAGGGATAGGGGAGATGAGCAGTTCTTC. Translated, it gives CASSYGTSGRDRGDEQFF.

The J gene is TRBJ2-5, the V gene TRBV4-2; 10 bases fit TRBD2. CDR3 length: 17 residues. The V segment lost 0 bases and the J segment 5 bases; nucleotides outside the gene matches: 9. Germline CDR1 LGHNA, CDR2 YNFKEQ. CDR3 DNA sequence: TGTGCCAGCAGCCAAGAAAGATCAGCGGGAGGGTATGAGACCCAGTACTTC. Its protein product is CASSQERSAGGYETQYF.

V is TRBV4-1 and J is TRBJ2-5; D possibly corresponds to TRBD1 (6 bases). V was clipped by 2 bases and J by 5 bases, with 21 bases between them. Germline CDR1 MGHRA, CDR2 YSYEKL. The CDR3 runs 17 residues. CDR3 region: CASSQRTLPQGSETQYF. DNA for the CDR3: TGCGCCAGCAGCCAACGTACCCTCCCACAGGGTAGCGAGACCCAGTACTTC.

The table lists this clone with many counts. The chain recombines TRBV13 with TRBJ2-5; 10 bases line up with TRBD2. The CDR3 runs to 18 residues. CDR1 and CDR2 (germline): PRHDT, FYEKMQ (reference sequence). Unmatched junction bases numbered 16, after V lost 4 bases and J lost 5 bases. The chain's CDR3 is CASSSRGLAGVFVETQYF. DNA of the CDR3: TGTGCCAGCAGCTCGAGGGGCCTAGCGGGAGTTTTTGTGGAGACCCAGTACTTC.

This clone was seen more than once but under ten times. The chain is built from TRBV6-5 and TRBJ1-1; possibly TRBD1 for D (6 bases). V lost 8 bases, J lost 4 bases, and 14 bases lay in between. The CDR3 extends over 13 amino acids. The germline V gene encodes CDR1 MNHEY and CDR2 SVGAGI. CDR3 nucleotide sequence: TGTGCCAGCCTTCGACAGGTCGGCACTGAAGCTTTCTTT. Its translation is CASLRQVGTEAFF.

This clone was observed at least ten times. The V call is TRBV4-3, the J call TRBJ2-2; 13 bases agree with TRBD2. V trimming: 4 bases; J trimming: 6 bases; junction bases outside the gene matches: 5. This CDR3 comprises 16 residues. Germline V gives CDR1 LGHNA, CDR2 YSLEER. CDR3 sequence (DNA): TGCGCCAGCAGCCCAACTAGCGGGAGGGGTTCCGGGGAGCTGTTTTTT. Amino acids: CASSPTSGRGSGELFF.

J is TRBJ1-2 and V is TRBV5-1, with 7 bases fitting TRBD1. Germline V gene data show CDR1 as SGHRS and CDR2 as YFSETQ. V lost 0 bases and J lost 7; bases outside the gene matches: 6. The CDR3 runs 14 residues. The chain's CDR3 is CASSLEQGTSGYTF. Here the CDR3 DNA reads TGCGCCAGCAGCTTGGAACAGGGGACGTCTGGCTACACCTTC.

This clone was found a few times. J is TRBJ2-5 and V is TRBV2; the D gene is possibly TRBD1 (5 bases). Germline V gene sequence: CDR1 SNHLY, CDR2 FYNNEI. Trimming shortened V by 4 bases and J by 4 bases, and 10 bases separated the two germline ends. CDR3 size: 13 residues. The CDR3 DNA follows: TGTGCCAGCAGTGTTCAGGGTCGAGAGACCCAGTACTTC. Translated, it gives CASSVQGRETQYF. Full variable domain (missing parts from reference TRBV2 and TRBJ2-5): EPEVTQTPSHQVTQMGQEVILRCVPISNHLYFYWYRQILGQKVEFLVSFYNNEISEKSEIFDDQFSVERPDGSNFTLKIRSTKLEDSAMYFCASSVQGRETQYFGPGTRLLVL.

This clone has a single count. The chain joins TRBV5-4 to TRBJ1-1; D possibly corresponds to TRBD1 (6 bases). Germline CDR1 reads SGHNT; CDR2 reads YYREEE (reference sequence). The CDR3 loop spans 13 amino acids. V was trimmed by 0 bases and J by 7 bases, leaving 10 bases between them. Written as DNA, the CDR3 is TGTGCCAGCAGCTTGGGGCGGGGGCGTGAAGCTTTCTTT. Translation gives CASSLGRGREAFF.

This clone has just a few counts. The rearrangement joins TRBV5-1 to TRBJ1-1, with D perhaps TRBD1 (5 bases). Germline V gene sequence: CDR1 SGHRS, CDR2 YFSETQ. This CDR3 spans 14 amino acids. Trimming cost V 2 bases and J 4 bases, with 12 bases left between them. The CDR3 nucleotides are TGCGCCAGCAGCTTTGGGGGAGGGGCCACTGAAGCTTTCTTT. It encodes CASSFGGGATEAFF.

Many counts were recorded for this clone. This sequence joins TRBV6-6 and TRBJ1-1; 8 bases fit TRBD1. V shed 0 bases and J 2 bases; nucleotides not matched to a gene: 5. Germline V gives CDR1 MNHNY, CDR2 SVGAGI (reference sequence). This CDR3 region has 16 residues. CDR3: CASSYSSQGANTEAFF. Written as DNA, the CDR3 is TGTGCCAGCAGTTACTCGAGTCAGGGGGCTAACACTGAAGCTTTCTTT.

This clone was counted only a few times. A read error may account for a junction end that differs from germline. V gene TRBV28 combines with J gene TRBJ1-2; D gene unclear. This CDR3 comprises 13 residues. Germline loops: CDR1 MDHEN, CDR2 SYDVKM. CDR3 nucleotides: TGTGCCAGCAGATTATCGACTCTTACCGGCTACACCTTC. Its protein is CASRLSTLTGYTF.

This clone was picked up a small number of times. The CDR3 bases are TGTGCCAGCAGTGCCCGGGACAGGGGGCGCGGCACTGAAGCTTTCTTT. The encoded protein is CASSARDRGRGTEAFF. The rearrangement links TRBV6-1 to TRBJ1-1; TRBD1 matches 12 bases. This CDR3 is 16 amino acids long. The germline gives CDR1 MNHNS, CDR2 SASEGT. V shed 4 bases, J shed 4 bases, and the junction held 7 bases outside the gene matches.

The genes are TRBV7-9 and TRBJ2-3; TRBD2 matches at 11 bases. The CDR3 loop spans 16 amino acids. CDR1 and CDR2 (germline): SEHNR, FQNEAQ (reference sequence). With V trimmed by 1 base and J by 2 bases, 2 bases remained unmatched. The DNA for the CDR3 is TGTGCCAGCAGCTTAGGACTAGCGGGACCCACAGATACGCAGTATTTT. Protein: CASSLGLAGPTDTQYF.

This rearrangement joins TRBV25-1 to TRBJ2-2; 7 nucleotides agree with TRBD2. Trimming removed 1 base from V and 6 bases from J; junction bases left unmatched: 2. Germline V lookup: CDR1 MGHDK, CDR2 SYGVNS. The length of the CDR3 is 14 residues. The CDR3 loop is CASSEWEGPGELFF. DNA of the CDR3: TGTGCCAGCAGTGAATGGGAGGGCCCCGGGGAGCTGTTTTTT.

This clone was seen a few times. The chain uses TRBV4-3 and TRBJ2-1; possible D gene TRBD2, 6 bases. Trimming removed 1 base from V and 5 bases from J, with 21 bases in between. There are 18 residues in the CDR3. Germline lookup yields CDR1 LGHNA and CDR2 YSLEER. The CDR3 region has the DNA TGCGCCAGCAGCCAAGGGCAGAAGAGTAGCGGCCGAAACAATGAGCAGTTCTTC. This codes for CASSQGQKSSGRNNEQFF.

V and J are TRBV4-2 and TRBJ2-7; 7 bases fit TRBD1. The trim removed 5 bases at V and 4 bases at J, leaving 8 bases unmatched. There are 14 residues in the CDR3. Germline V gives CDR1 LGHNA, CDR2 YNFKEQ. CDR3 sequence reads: CASSKDRTAYEQYF. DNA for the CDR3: TGTGCCAGCAGCAAGGACAGGACGGCTTACGAGCAGTACTTC.

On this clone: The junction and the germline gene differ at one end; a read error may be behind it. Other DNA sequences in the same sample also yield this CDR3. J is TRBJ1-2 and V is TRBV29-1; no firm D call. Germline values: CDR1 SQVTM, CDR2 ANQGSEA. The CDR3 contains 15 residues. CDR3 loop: CSIDGRVIEGYGYTF. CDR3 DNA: TGCAGCATTGATGGACGAGTAATAGAGGGCTATGGCTACACCTTC. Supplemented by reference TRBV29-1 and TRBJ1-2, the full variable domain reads SAVISQKPSRDICQRGTSLTIQCQVDSQVTMMFWYRQQPGQSLTLIATANQGSEATYESGFVIDKFPISRPNLTFSTLTVSNMSPEDSSIYLCSIDGRVIEGYGYTFGSGTRLTVV.